This is a list of T cell receptor beta chains from one sample in a study of blood T cell repertoires in COVID-19. The repertoire was sequenced with immunoSEQ multiplex PCR; TCRdb's copy has only in-frame clones and lacks some. The table has 100,000 to 150,000 clones, 85% to 90% seen once. Material: peripheral blood. These receptor sequences come from a man aged 60 to 69 with COVID-19, enrolled during active disease. CDR3s include the opening cysteine and the closing phenylalanine or tryptophan. The D gene is left open where the match is weak. Where a row states a size, it is once, few, many or the class of an expanded clone; other rows omit it.

clone_size: .; d_call: .; v_call: TRBV14; j_call: TRBJ1-4; cdr3_nt: TGTGCCAGCAGCCAACTCGGCAGGGGAAGTGAAAAACTGTTTTTT; cdr3_aa: CASSQLGRGSEKLFF
clone_size: .; d_call: .; v_call: TRBV28; j_call: TRBJ2-7; cdr3_nt: TGTGCCAGCAGTCCCCTCGACAGGATCTACGAGCAGTACTTC; cdr3_aa: CASSPLDRIYEQYF
clone_size: .; d_call: .; v_call: TRBV6-5; j_call: TRBJ2-3; cdr3_nt: TGTGCCAGCAGAGTACCCTCACAGGGAGATACGCAGTATTTT; cdr3_aa: CASRVPSQGDTQYF
clone_size: .; d_call: .; v_call: TRBV19; j_call: TRBJ1-1; cdr3_nt: TGTGCCAGTAGTAACGGCGGCAGATTGAACACTGAAGCTTTCTTT; cdr3_aa: CASSNGGRLNTEAFF
clone_size: .; d_call: .; v_call: TRBV7-8; j_call: TRBJ1-1; cdr3_nt: TGTGCCAGTAGCCACAAAGGAGTTAACACTGAAGCTTTCTTT; cdr3_aa: CASSHKGVNTEAFF
clone_size: .; d_call: .; v_call: TRBV7-6; j_call: TRBJ1-2; cdr3_nt: TGTGCCAGCAGCCCGGACAGAGGGTACACCTCCTATGGCTACACCTTC; cdr3_aa: CASSPDRGYTSYGYTF
clone_size: .; d_call: .; v_call: TRBV6-2/TRBV6-3; j_call: TRBJ2-1; cdr3_nt: TGTGCCAGCAGTTACTCGCACAGCGAGCAGTTCTTC; cdr3_aa: CASSYSHSEQFF
clone_size: .; d_call: .; v_call: TRBV7-9; j_call: TRBJ2-5; cdr3_nt: TGTGCCAGCAGCTACCGGGGATCCATAAACTCCCAAGAGACCCAGTACTTC; cdr3_aa: CASSYRGSINSQETQYF
clone_size: .; d_call: .; v_call: TRBV5-1; j_call: TRBJ2-7; cdr3_nt: TGCGCCAGCAGCTTGTTGTCAGGGGCCTACGAGCAGTACTTC; cdr3_aa: CASSLLSGAYEQYF
clone_size: .; d_call: .; v_call: TRBV5-4; j_call: TRBJ2-7; cdr3_nt: TGTGCCAGCAGCTTTCGGGGTCGCACCTACGAGCAGTACTTC; cdr3_aa: CASSFRGRTYEQYF
clone_size: once; d_call: .; v_call: TRBV6-5; j_call: TRBJ2-7; cdr3_nt: TGTGCCAGCAGTATCCGTGGTCCGCGGTCCCTCGAGCAGTACTTC; cdr3_aa: CASSIRGPRSLEQYF
clone_size: once; d_call: .; v_call: TRBV29-1; j_call: TRBJ2-1; cdr3_nt: TGCAGCGTTGAACGTGGGCGCAGCTCCTACAATGAGCAGTTCTTC; cdr3_aa: CSVERGRSSYNEQFF
clone_size: .; d_call: TRBD1; v_call: TRBV6-5; j_call: TRBJ2-3; cdr3_nt: TGTGCCAGCAGTTACTCGGGACAGGGCGATACGCAGTATTTT; cdr3_aa: CASSYSGQGDTQYF
clone_size: .; d_call: TRBD1; v_call: TRBV19; j_call: TRBJ1-1; cdr3_nt: TGTGCCAGTAGTATTCGACAGGGAAGCACTGAAGCTTTCTTT; cdr3_aa: CASSIRQGSTEAFF
clone_size: .; d_call: .; v_call: TRBV9; j_call: TRBJ1-5; cdr3_nt: TGTGCCAGCAGCGTAGACGGTCGGAATCAGCCCCAGCATTTT; cdr3_aa: CASSVDGRNQPQHF
clone_size: once; d_call: TRBD1; v_call: TRBV27; j_call: TRBJ1-2; cdr3_nt: TGTGCCAGCAGGAACAGGGGGCAAGGCTACACCTTC; cdr3_aa: CASRNRGQGYTF
clone_size: .; d_call: .; v_call: TRBV19; j_call: TRBJ2-3; cdr3_nt: TGTGCCAGTAGTATATATGGAGGGGGCCCCAACCCCACAGATACGCAGTATTTT; cdr3_aa: CASSIYGGGPNPTDTQYF
clone_size: .; d_call: TRBD1; v_call: TRBV19; j_call: TRBJ1-2; cdr3_nt: TGTGCCAGTAGTATGGACGGACAGGGGAAGAACTATGGCTACACCTTC; cdr3_aa: CASSMDGQGKNYGYTF
clone_size: .; d_call: .; v_call: TRBV5-1; j_call: TRBJ2-1; cdr3_nt: TGCGCCAGCAGCACCGGCGGAGGGAAGCAGTTCTTC; cdr3_aa: CASSTGGGKQFF
clone_size: .; d_call: .; v_call: TRBV3-1/TRBV3-2; j_call: TRBJ1-5; cdr3_nt: TGTGCCAGCAGCCAGCGGGGGGGATCGGGCAATCAGCCCCAGCATTTT; cdr3_aa: CASSQRGGSGNQPQHF